The clone carrying this T cell receptor (beta chain) was observed a few times. Per germline, CDR1 GTSNPN and CDR2 SVGIG (reference sequence). CDR3 length: 15 residues. V was pared by 3 bases and J by 2 bases, with 15 bases between. The sample comes from a study of T cells in Graves' hyperthyroidism and ophthalmopathy. The source material, RNA transcripts, was used to amplify TCR beta CDR3 regions. With the HTBI primer set, the TCR CDR3 went through a first round of RT-PCR. From the multiplex PCR reads, TCRdb called clonotypes with MiXCR, one entry per CDR3 protein. The sample has hundreds of thousands of distinct CDR3 sequences; more than 20% are singletons. Not enrolled were patients with uncontrolled infection, other autoimmune disease, pregnancy or lactation.

Sequences were obtained from blood. The sequence was obtained from a man aged 30 to 45 with Graves' ophthalmopathy. The genes are TRBV30 and TRBJ2-3, with D possibly being TRBD2 (6 bases). The CDR3 DNA sequence: TGTGCCTGGAGCCCCGGGACTGGGTACACAGATACGCAGTATTTT. Translated, it gives CAWSPGTGYTDTQYF.